The 27 T cell receptor beta chains below come from one sample, sequenced in a study of T cells in Graves' hyperthyroidism and ophthalmopathy. Amplification of TCR beta CDR3 regions used RNA as the template. TCR CDR3 underwent first-round RT-PCR with the HTBI primer set. A single record per CDR3 protein comes from TCRdb applying MiXCR to the multiplex PCR reads. This sample has 500,000 to 750,000 distinct CDR3 sequences, with approximately 15% found just once. Material: blood. Receptors were obtained from a woman aged 18-30 years with Graves' ophthalmopathy.

This clonotype came up many times. The V call is TRBV6-2 or TRBV6-3, the J call TRBJ1-1; D unclear. Looked up from germline, CDR1 is MNHEY and CDR2 is SVGEGT. The CDR3 extends over 16 amino acids. The V end lost 2 bases, the J end lost 2 bases, and 15 bases lay between the germline ends. The CDR3 loop reads CASSYPSRRVNTEAFF. The CDR3 DNA is TGTGCCAGCAGTTACCCATCCCGCAGAGTTAACACTGAAGCTTTCTTT.

This clonotype has just a few counts. The rearrangement uses TRBV9 and TRBJ2-3; D is unclear. Trimming removed 0 bases at V and 1 base at J, with 6 bases between. The CDR3 has 14 residues. The germline gives CDR1 SGDLS, CDR2 YYNGEE. This chain's CDR3 is CASSVVGGTDTQYF. CDR3 nucleotides: TGTGCCAGCAGCGTAGTGGGCGGCACAGATACGCAGTATTTT.

The V and J genes are TRBV28 and TRBJ1-3; the D is unclear. The CDR3 consists of 15 residues. Germline CDR1 is MDHEN and CDR2 is SYDVKM. V was trimmed by 1 base and J by 4 bases, leaving 11 bases between them. The CDR3 nucleotides are TGTGCCAGCAGTTTATTACGGGCAGGAGGAAACACCATATATTTT. Translation gives CASSLLRAGGNTIYF.

This clonotype was recorded at least ten times. J is TRBJ1-2 and V is TRBV28, with a weak D call TRBD1 (5 bases). The CDR3 is 13 residues long. V lost 3 bases and J lost 4, with 9 bases in between. Germline V gene lookup returns CDR1 MDHEN and CDR2 SYDVKM. The CDR3 sequence: CASSFRERYGYTF. In nucleotides, the CDR3 is TGTGCCAGCAGTTTCAGGGAGCGCTATGGCTACACCTTC.

Ten or more counts support this clonotype. The genes are TRBV24-1 and TRBJ2-1; D is ambiguous. V lost 4 bases and J 1 base, leaving 19 bases between the germline ends. The CDR3 has 18 amino acids. CDR1 and CDR2 from the germline V gene are KGHDR and SFDVKD. Here the CDR3 DNA reads TGTGCCACCAGTGACGCCATAGTTGCCGCAAGTTCCTACAATGAGCAGTTCTTC. It yields the protein CATSDAIVAASSYNEQFF.

This clonotype has only a few counts. The V call is TRBV5-7, the J call TRBJ2-7, with D perhaps TRBD1 (6 bases). TRBV5-7 is known as an ORF, though its function is uncertain. The CDR3 loop spans 17 amino acids. The ends were cut back, 3 bases at V and 4 bases at J, with 23 bases in the middle. In DNA form, the CDR3 reads TGTGCCAGCAGCTCAACCCCGGACAGCAACGTCCTATACGAGCAGTACTTC. The encoded protein is CASSSTPDSNVLYEQYF.

This sequence joins TRBV4-1 and TRBJ1-5, with TRBD1 matching over 8 bases. Trimming cost V 3 bases and J 5 bases; bases outside gene matches: 9. In germline, CDR1 is MGHRA, CDR2 YSYEKL. This CDR3 contains 16 residues. The CDR3 nucleotides read TGCGCCAGCAGCCAGTCTCCGGGACAGGACCATCAGCCCCAGCATTTT. Translation: CASSQSPGQDHQPQHF.

This clonotype was seen repeatedly, ten times or more. The chain has TRBV2 and TRBJ2-7; no reliable D call. This CDR3 contains 11 residues. The germline gives CDR1 SNHLY, CDR2 FYNNEI. Trimming left V 9 bases short and J 1 base short, with 7 bases between. The chain's CDR3 is CASHISYEQYF. The CDR3, as DNA: TGTGCCAGTCACATATCCTACGAGCAGTACTTC.

This clonotype was counted only a few times. The rearrangement links TRBV19 to TRBJ1-2, with TRBD1 matching over 8 bases. This CDR3 comprises 17 residues. Germline CDR1 reads LNHDA; CDR2 reads SQIVND (reference sequence). V shed 6 bases and J 4 bases; nucleotides not matched to a gene: 16. Written as DNA, the CDR3 is TGTGCCAGTAGGACTACCACAGGGGGGGGGTCGGGCTATGGCTACACCTTC. The encoded protein is CASRTTTGGGSGYGYTF.

Turning to this clonotype: A much larger clone lies one base from this, so it may be a read error. The V call is TRBV11-3, the J call TRBJ2-1, with a possible D match to TRBD2 (6 bases). Germline loops: CDR1 SGHNT, CDR2 YENEEA. The V end lost 5 bases, the J end lost 7 bases, and 9 bases lay between the germline ends. The CDR3 is 12 amino acids. The CDR3 sequence is CASSRGINEQFF. For the CDR3, the DNA is TGTGCCAGCAGCCGGGGGATTAATGAGCAGTTCTTC.

This clonotype was observed a few times. V usage is TRBV13 and J usage is TRBJ2-3, with TRBD1 matching 7 bases. With V trimmed by 7 bases and J by 4 bases, 11 bases remained unmatched. The germline V gene encodes CDR1 PRHDT and CDR2 FYEKMQ (reference sequence). The CDR3 spans 15 residues. As DNA, the CDR3 is TGTGCCAGCACCCACCTAGGGGGCGGCGCAGATACGCAGTATTTT. Translation gives CASTHLGGGADTQYF.

The chain joins TRBV2 to TRBJ2-5, with TRBD1 matching 12 bases. Trimming at V came to 6 bases and at J to 9 bases, leaving 8 bases not matched to a gene. The length of the CDR3 is 14 residues. The germline CDR1 and CDR2 sequences are SNHLY and FYNNEI. The CDR3 reads CASRAGQGAVAQYF. CDR3 nucleotide sequence: TGTGCCAGCAGAGCGGGACAGGGGGCGGTGGCCCAGTACTTC. Drawing the rest from reference TRBV2 and TRBJ2-5, the complete variable domain is EPEVTQTPSHQVTQMGQEVILRCVPISNHLYFYWYRQILGQKVEFLVSFYNNEISEKSEIFDDQFSVERPDGSNFTLKIRSTKLEDSAMYFCASRAGQGAVAQYFGPGTRLLVL.

This chain links TRBV12-5 with TRBJ2-6; 7 bases agree with TRBD2. The junction had 8 bases not matched to a gene; V was cut back by 7 bases and J by 2 bases. The germline CDR1 and CDR2 sequences are LGHNT and FRNRAP. CDR3 length: 16 residues. CDR3 nucleotide sequence: TGTGCTAGTGCGACTAGCTGGGGGGCTGGGGCCAACGTCCTGACTTTC. This encodes CASATSWGAGANVLTF. Full variable domain (outside the CDR3, taken from reference TRBV12-5 and TRBJ2-6): DARVTQTPRHKVTEMGQEVTMRCQPILGHNTVFWYRQTMMQGLELLAYFRNRAPLDDSGMPKDRFSAEMPDATLATLKIQPSEPRDSAVYFCASATSWGAGANVLTFGAGSRLTVL.

This clonotype occurred many times. The rearrangement uses TRBV12-3 or TRBV12-4 and TRBJ2-2; the D gene is possibly TRBD2 (6 bases). This CDR3 spans 18 amino acids. V lost 5 bases and J lost 0, with 19 bases in between. CDR3 in amino acids: CASSLGLLLNTNTGELFF. As DNA, the CDR3 is TGTGCCAGCAGTCTGGGACTGTTACTTAACACGAACACCGGGGAGCTGTTTTTT.

As regards this clonotype: A much larger clonotype is one base distant, so this may be a read error. V usage is TRBV5-1 and J usage is TRBJ1-3; D uncertain. The CDR3 runs 15 residues. Germline CDR1 SGHRS, CDR2 YFSETQ. In DNA, the CDR3 is TGCGCCAGCAGCTTGGGCATCAGCTCTCGAAACACCATATATTTT. Translating gives CASSLGISSRNTIYF.

This clonotype has only a few counts. CDR3 in DNA: TGTGCCAACGAGGGGGGCCAAGAGACCCAGTACTTC. It translates to CANEGGQETQYF. The chain links TRBV6-4 to TRBJ2-5; D could derive from TRBD1 or TRBD2 (6 bases each). This CDR3 region has 12 residues. The V end lost 10 bases, the J end lost 1 base, and 10 bases lay between the germline ends. Germline values: CDR1 MRHNA, CDR2 SNTAGT.

The rearrangement joins TRBV9 to TRBJ2-7; 7 bases fit TRBD2. The CDR3 contains 16 residues. J was trimmed by 4 bases and V by 0 bases; bases with no gene match: 10. Germline V gene data show CDR1 as SGDLS and CDR2 as YYNGEE. As DNA, the CDR3 is TGTGCCAGCAGCGTAGGCCAAGGGCGGGAGAGGTACGAGCAGTACTTC. Amino acid sequence: CASSVGQGRERYEQYF.

This clonotype was counted at least ten times. This chain connects TRBV7-3 to TRBJ2-1; TRBD1 matches at 8 bases. Germline V gives CDR1 SGHTA, CDR2 FQGTGA. This CDR3 has 15 residues. The ends lost 4 bases at V and 0 bases at J; junction bases unmatched: 2. The CDR3 region is CASSWTGSSYNEQFF. DNA for the CDR3: TGTGCCAGCAGCTGGACAGGGAGCTCCTACAATGAGCAGTTCTTC. The variable domain in full, with the rest retrieved from reference TRBV7-3 and TRBJ2-1, is GAGVSQTPSNKVTEKGKYVELRCDPISGHTALYWYRQSLGQGPEFLIYFQGTGAADDSGLPNDRFFAVRPEGSVSTLKIQRTERGDSAVYLCASSWTGSSYNEQFFGPGTRLTVL.

This clonotype was observed at least ten times. This chain connects TRBV6-1 to TRBJ1-2; 7 bases map to TRBD1. Germline V CDR1 and CDR2: MNHNS, SASEGT. CDR3 size: 15 residues. V was pared by 0 bases and J by 3 bases, with 4 bases of the junction left unmatched. CDR3 protein: CASSEAQGEHYGYTF. CDR3 DNA: TGTGCCAGCAGTGAAGCGCAGGGGGAGCACTATGGCTACACCTTC.

This clonotype has only a few counts. V usage is TRBV10-3 and J usage is TRBJ2-5; D uncertain. From germline, CDR1 is ENHRY and CDR2 SYGVKD. This CDR3 contains 16 residues. V was trimmed by 0 bases and J by 1 base, leaving 12 bases between them. DNA for the CDR3: TGTGCCATCAGTGAGTCTGAAACAGCCGCCCAAGAGACCCAGTACTTC. Residues: CAISESETAAQETQYF.

This clonotype was found many times. The rearrangement uses TRBV7-2 and TRBJ1-2; 11 bases are shared with TRBD1. The germline CDR1 and CDR2 sequences are SGHTA and FQGNSA. The CDR3 is 16 residues long. The V gene end was trimmed by 5 bases and the J gene end by 5 bases; junction bases not matched to a gene: 10. CDR3 region: CASSLRTGGVDYGYTF. DNA of the CDR3: TGTGCCAGCAGCCTTCGGACAGGGGGCGTAGATTATGGCTACACCTTC.

The chain combines TRBV6-1 with TRBJ2-1; tentative D call: TRBD1 (6 bases). The V gene lost 7 bases and the J gene lost 2 bases, with 21 bases spanning the gap. This CDR3 spans 17 amino acids. The germline V gene encodes CDR1 MNHNS and CDR2 SASEGT. CDR3 DNA: TGTGCCAGCAAAAAAGATGGGGGCCCCTCAGCCTACAATGAGCAGTTCTTC. Translating gives CASKKDGGPSAYNEQFF.

This clonotype has more than one count but fewer than ten. The chain employs TRBV27 and TRBJ2-1; 10 bases match TRBD2. Per the germline V gene, CDR1 is MNHEY and CDR2 is SMNVEV (reference sequence). Trimming cost V 2 bases and J 7 bases; bases outside gene matches: 11. The CDR3 is made up of 17 amino acids. The CDR3 sequence is CASSLRLAGGLGNEQFF. The CDR3 bases are TGTGCCAGCAGTTTAAGGTTAGCGGGAGGTCTGGGGAATGAGCAGTTCTTC.

About this clonotype: This may be a read error, as it is one base from a much larger clone. The genes are TRBV24-1 and TRBJ2-6; the D is unclear. The CDR3 length is 15 residues. CDR1 is KGHDR, CDR2 SFDVKD, per germline. The CDR3 is CAASEGSSGANVLTF. CDR3 coding DNA: TGTGCCGCCAGTGAAGGCAGCTCTGGGGCCAACGTCCTGACTTTC.

The CDR3 nucleotides read TGTGCCAGTAGTATAGATCTTCACGGCGGGGGCGGCCAAGGAGATACGCAGTATTTT. Its translation is CASSIDLHGGGGQGDTQYF. V and J are TRBV19 and TRBJ2-3; D perhaps matches TRBD2 (7 bases). Germline V gene data show CDR1 as LNHDA and CDR2 as SQIVND (reference sequence). Trimming stripped 0 bases from V and 5 bases from J, with 24 bases between. The CDR3 contains 19 residues.

This clonotype was counted many times. V and J are TRBV7-3 and TRBJ2-1; D not resolved. CDR1 and CDR2 (germline): SGHTA, FQGTGA. Between the trimmed V and J ends, which lost 1 base and 8 bases, there was a span of 12 bases. The length of the CDR3 is 14 residues. CDR3 protein: CASSLRPLVDEQFF. In nucleotides, the CDR3 is TGTGCCAGCAGCTTAAGACCCCTAGTGGATGAGCAGTTCTTC.

This clonotype was seen at least ten times. V is TRBV12-3 or TRBV12-4 and J is TRBJ2-1; 12 bases line up with TRBD1. The CDR3 is 15 residues long. With 6 bases clipped from V and 7 bases from J, the junction kept 7 bases outside the gene matches. CDR3: CASRPGQGAGNEQFF. The CDR3 DNA follows: TGTGCCAGCAGGCCGGGACAGGGGGCAGGAAATGAGCAGTTCTTC.